This T cell receptor beta chain was identified during a study of Graves' ophthalmopathy and Graves' hyperthyroidism. Study-level findings and limits: Ophthalmopathy cases were distinguished from stable hyperthyroidism by a 13-signature model, reaching 85% to 90% sensitivity and 81.08% specificity. Blood also held most thyroid clonotypes expanded above 0.001 frequency.

This CDR3 is 13 amino acids long. Germline assignment: CDR1 MGHDK and CDR2 SYGVNS. V lost 4 bases and J 7 bases, leaving 10 bases between the germline ends. Diagnosis relied on clinical symptoms, serum thyroxine, TRAb, thyroid ultrasound and orbital computed tomography. The PBMCs were taken from 10 ml of fresh peripheral blood. This clonotype was seen a handful of times. As yet, its antigen is unknown. The TCR beta CDR3 regions underwent amplification from RNA transcripts. The authors performed first-round RT-PCR with HTBI primers and then a second-round multiplex PCR. TCRdb redid the calling of the multiplex PCR reads with MiXCR, one entry per CDR3 protein. The sample yields 650,000 to 900,000 distinct CDR3 sequences, roughly 40% seen once.

The sequence derives from an adult man with Graves' ophthalmopathy. Sequencing input: peripheral blood. This chain uses TRBV25-1 with TRBJ2-2, with D unresolved. The CDR3 region is CASSAPGSGELFF. DNA of the CDR3: TGTGCCAGCAGTGCGCCAGGCAGCGGGGAGCTGTTTTTT.